This T cell receptor (beta chain) was identified in a study of T cells in Graves' hyperthyroidism and ophthalmopathy. Study outcomes and limitations: A model using 13 V-J features told ophthalmopathy apart from stable hyperthyroidism. Most thyroid clonotypes that were expanded above 0.001 also turned up in blood. Median prediction lead before ophthalmopathy onset was 5 to 7.5 months with the model.

This CDR3 has 15 residues. Germline V gene lookup returns CDR1 MDHEN and CDR2 SYDVKM. V was pared by 1 base and J by 1 base, with 2 bases of the junction left unmatched. RNA transcripts gave rise to amplified TCR beta CDR3 regions. HTBI primers drove first-round RT-PCR of the TCR CDR3. TCRdb re-called the multiplex PCR reads through MiXCR, storing one row per CDR3 protein. The table includes a few hundred thousand distinct CDR3 sequences, approximately 16% detected once. Disease duration was under 3 months in the ophthalmopathy patients, who also had a Clinical Activity Score of at least 3 and a NOSPECS grade of at least 4. This clonotype was found many times. Its cognate antigen is unknown.

The chain joins TRBV28 to TRBJ1-1; 8 nucleotides line up with TRBD1. Source material: blood. The TCR comes from a woman aged 40 to 49 with Graves' ophthalmopathy. The DNA for the CDR3 is TGTGCCAGCAGTTTATTTGGACAGGGGAACACTGAAGCTTTCTTT. Protein sequence: CASSLFGQGNTEAFF.